A selection of T cell receptor beta chains follows, all from one sample in a study of T cell clonotyping in hematopoietic cell transplantation. TCRdb's copy holds only in-frame clones and misses some; the assay was immunoSEQ multiplex PCR. Here the sample spans about 47,000 clones, about four fifths being singletons. The sequences come from peripheral blood mononuclear cells, collected before stem cell transplant. These receptors were taken from a man in his fifties or sixties with myelodysplastic syndrome. Some clones in this sample may be carry-over from other donors' samples. The CDR3 runs from the conserved cysteine through the conserved F or W. A D gene is named only where the DNA matches it firmly. Not all rows give a size; the values are once, few, many and, for expanded clones, a class.

D: NA; J: TRBJ2-7; V: TRBV5-1; size: NA; CDR3: CASSPQGPPYEQYF; DNA: TGCGCCAGCAGCCCGCAAGGCCCTCCCTACGAGCAGTACTTC
D: TRBD2; J: TRBJ2-7; V: TRBV6-4; size: NA; CDR3: CARSLSGDSSYEQYF; DNA: TGTGCCAGATCGTTGAGCGGGGACTCATCCTACGAGCAGTACTTC
D: NA; J: TRBJ2-7; V: TRBV5-4; size: few; CDR3: CASSNPLGGGGNEQYF; DNA: TGTGCCAGCAGCAACCCCCTAGGGGGCGGGGGGAACGAGCAGTACTTC
D: TRBD1; J: TRBJ2-3; V: TRBV6-5; size: NA; CDR3: CASNPQGATDTQYF; DNA: TGTGCCTCCAACCCTCAGGGGGCAACAGATACGCAGTATTTT
D: NA; J: TRBJ1-2; V: TRBV29-1; size: NA; CDR3: CSVELVGGGYTF; DNA: TGCAGCGTTGAACTGGTAGGGGGAGGCTACACCTTC
D: NA; J: TRBJ1-5; V: TRBV6-1; size: NA; CDR3: CASSEVDGAHQPQHF; DNA: TGTGCCAGCAGTGAGGTCGACGGAGCCCATCAGCCCCAGCATTTT
D: NA; J: TRBJ1-1; V: TRBV13; size: once; CDR3: CASSLALVIGSTEAFF; DNA: TGTGCCAGCAGCTTAGCCTTGGTTATAGGGAGCACTGAAGCTTTCTTT
D: TRBD2; J: TRBJ2-7; V: TRBV19; size: once; CDR3: CASSASGGSSYEQYF; DNA: TGTGCCAGTAGTGCCTCCGGGGGGAGCTCCTACGAGCAGTACTTC
D: NA; J: TRBJ1-1; V: TRBV6-5; size: NA; CDR3: CASSYSNSREAFF; DNA: TGTGCCAGCAGTTACTCGAATAGCAGGGAAGCTTTCTTT
D: TRBD1; J: TRBJ2-2; V: TRBV19; size: NA; CDR3: CAAQGQGNTGELFF; DNA: TGTGCCGCCCAGGGACAGGGGAACACCGGGGAGCTGTTTTTT
D: NA; J: TRBJ2-7; V: TRBV6-5; size: NA; CDR3: CASSYGRETYEQYF; DNA: TGTGCCAGCAGTTACGGTAGGGAAACCTACGAGCAGTACTTC
D: TRBD1; J: TRBJ1-2; V: TRBV6-5; size: NA; CDR3: CASSYSDRGHGYTF; DNA: TGTGCCAGCAGTTACTCCGACAGGGGCCATGGCTACACCTTC
D: NA; J: TRBJ1-2; V: TRBV30; size: NA; CDR3: CAWSGQAVWYGYTF; DNA: TGTGCCTGGAGTGGACAGGCGGTGTGGTATGGCTACACCTTC